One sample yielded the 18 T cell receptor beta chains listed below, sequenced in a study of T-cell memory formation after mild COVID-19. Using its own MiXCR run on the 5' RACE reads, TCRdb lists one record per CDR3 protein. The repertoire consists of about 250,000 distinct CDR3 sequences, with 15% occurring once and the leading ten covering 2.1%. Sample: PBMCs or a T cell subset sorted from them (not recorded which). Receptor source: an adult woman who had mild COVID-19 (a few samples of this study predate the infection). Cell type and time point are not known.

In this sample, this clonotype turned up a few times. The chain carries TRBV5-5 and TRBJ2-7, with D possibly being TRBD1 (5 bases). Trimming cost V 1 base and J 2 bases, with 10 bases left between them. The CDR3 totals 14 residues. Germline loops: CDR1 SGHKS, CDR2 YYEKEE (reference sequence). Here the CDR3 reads CASSLLQGPYEQYF. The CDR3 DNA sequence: TGTGCCAGCAGCTTGCTCCAGGGTCCCTACGAGCAGTACTTC.

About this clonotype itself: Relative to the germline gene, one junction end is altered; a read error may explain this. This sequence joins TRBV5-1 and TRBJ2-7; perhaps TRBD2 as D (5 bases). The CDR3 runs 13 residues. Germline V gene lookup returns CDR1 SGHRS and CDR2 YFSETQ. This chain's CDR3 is CASSLDPAAMRWF. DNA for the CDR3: TGCGCCAGCAGCTTGGATCCAGCGGCGATGCGTTGGTTC. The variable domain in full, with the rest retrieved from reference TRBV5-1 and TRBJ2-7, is KAGVTQTPRYLIKTRGQQVTLSCSPISGHRSVSWYQQTPGQGLQFLFEYFSETQRNKGNFPGRFSGRQFSNSRSEMNVSTLELGDSALYLCASSLDPAAMRWFGPGTRLTVT.

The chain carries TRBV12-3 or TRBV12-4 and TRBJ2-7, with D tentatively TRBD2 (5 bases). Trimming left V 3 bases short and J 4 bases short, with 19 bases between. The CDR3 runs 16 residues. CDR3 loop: CASSLDGLAGVYEQYF. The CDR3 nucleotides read TGTGCCAGCAGTTTGGATGGACTGGCTGGAGTATACGAGCAGTACTTC.

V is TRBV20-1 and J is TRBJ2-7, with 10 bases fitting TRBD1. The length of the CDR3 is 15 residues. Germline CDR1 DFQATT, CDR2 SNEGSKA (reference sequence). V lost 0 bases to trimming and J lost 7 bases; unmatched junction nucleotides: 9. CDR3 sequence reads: CSARDARTGGAEQYF. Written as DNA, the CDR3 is TGCAGTGCTAGAGATGCACGGACAGGGGGGGCGGAGCAGTACTTC.

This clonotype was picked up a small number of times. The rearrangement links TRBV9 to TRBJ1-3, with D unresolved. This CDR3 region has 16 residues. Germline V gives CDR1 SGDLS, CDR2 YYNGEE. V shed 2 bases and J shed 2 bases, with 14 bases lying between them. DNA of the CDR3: TGTGCCAGCAGCGTGGGCGACGGCAGAACTGGAAACACCATATATTTT. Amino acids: CASSVGDGRTGNTIYF.

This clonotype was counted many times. CDR3 residues: CASSRKGPTGVEQYF. The CDR3 DNA reads TGTGCCAGCAGCCGAAAGGGACCAACAGGGGTCGAGCAGTACTTC. The chain uses TRBV2 and TRBJ2-7; 7 bases fit TRBD1. The CDR3 spans 15 residues. From germline, CDR1 is SNHLY and CDR2 FYNNEI. The trim removed 6 bases at V and 6 bases at J, leaving 14 bases unmatched.

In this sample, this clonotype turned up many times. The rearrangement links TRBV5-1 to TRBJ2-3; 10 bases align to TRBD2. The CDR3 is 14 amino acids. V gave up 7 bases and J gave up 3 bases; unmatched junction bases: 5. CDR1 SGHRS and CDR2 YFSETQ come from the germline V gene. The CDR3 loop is CASGILAGTDTQYF. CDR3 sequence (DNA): TGCGCCAGCGGAATACTAGCGGGAACAGATACGCAGTATTTT.

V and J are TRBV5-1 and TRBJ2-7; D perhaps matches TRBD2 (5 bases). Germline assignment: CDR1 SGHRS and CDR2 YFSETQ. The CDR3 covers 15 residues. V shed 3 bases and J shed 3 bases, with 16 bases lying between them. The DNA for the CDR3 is TGCGCCAGCAGCTCCCGGGGTTACGGGGACTACGAGCAGTACTTC. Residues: CASSSRGYGDYEQYF.

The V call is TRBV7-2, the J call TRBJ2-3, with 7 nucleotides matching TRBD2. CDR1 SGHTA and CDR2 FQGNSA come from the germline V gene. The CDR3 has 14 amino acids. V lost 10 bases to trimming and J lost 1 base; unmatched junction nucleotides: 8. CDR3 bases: TGTGCCACCACAGAGGCGGGGGGCACAGATACGCAGTATTTT. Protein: CATTEAGGTDTQYF.

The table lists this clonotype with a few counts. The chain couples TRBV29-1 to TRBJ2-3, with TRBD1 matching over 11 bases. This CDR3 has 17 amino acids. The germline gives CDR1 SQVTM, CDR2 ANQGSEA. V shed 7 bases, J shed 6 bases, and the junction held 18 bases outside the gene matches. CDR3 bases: TGCAGCGCCCGGACAGGGGGCATCCGTCTCCTTGGCGATACGCAGTATTTT. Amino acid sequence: CSARTGGIRLLGDTQYF.

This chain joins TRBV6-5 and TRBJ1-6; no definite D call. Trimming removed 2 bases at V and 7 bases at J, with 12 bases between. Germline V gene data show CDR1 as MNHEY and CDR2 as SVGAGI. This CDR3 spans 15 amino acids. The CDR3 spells CASSYSTILNSPLHF. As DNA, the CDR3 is TGTGCCAGCAGTTACAGTACCATCTTAAATTCACCCCTCCACTTT.

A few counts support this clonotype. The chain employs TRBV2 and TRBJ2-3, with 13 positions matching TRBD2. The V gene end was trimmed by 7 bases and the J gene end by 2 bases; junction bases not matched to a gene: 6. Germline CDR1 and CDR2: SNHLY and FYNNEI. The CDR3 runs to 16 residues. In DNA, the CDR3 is TGTGCCAGCACCCGGACTAGCGGGGGAGTCACAGATACGCAGTATTTT. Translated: CASTRTSGGVTDTQYF.

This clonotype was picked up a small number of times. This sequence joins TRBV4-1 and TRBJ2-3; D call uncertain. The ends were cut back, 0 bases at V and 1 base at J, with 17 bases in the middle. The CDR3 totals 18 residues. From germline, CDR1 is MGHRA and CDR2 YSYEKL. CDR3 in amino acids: CASSQDTRMRGGTDTQYF. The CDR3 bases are TGCGCCAGCAGCCAAGATACGAGGATGAGAGGAGGCACAGATACGCAGTATTTT.

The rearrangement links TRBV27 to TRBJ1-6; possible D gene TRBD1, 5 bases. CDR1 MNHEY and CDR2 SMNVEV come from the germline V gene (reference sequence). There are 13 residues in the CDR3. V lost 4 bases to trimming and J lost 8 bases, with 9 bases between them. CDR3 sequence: CASSSGTYSPLHF. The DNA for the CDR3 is TGTGCCAGCAGTTCGGGGACGTATTCACCCCTCCACTTT.

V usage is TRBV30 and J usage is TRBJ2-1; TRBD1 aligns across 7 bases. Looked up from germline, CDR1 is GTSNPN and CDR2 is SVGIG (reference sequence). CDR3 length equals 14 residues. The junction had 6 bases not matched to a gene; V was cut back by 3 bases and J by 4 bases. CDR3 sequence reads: CAWSPGQLYNEQFF. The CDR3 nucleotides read TGTGCCTGGAGCCCGGGACAGCTGTACAATGAGCAGTTCTTC.

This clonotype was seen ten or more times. In DNA form, the CDR3 reads TGTGCCAGCAGGCGGACAGGGTCCCAAGAGACCCAGTACTTC. This gives the protein CASRRTGSQETQYF. The V call is TRBV5-4, the J call TRBJ2-5; 8 nucleotides align to TRBD1. Germline CDR1 reads SGHNT; CDR2 reads YYREEE (reference sequence). This CDR3 spans 14 amino acids. V shed 5 bases and J 1 base; nucleotides not matched to a gene: 4. The full variable domain, in which reference TRBV5-4 and TRBJ2-5 provide the parts outside the CDR3, is ETGVTQSPTHLIKTRGQQVTLRCSSQSGHNTVSWYQQALGQGPQFIFQYYREEENGRGNFPPRFSGLQFPNYSSELNVNALELDDSALYLCASRRTGSQETQYFGPGTRLLVL.

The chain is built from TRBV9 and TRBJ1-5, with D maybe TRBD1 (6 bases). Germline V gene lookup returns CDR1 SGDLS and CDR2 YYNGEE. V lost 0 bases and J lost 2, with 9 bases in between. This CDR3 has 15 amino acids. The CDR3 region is CASSVGGGGNQPQHF. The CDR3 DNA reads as TGTGCCAGCAGCGTAGGGGGGGGCGGCAATCAGCCCCAGCATTTT. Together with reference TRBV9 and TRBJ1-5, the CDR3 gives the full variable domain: DSGVTQTPKHLITATGQRVTLRCSPRSGDLSVYWYQQSLDQGLQFLIQYYNGEERAKGNILERFSAQQFPDLHSELNLSSLELGDSALYFCASSVGGGGNQPQHFGDGTRLSIL.

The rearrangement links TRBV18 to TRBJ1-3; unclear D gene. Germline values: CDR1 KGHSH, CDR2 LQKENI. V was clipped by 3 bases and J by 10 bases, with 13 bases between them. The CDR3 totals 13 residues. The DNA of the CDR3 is TGTGCCAGCTCACCGACCTCGATAGGGACCATATATTTT. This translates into CASSPTSIGTIYF.